Below are 20 T cell receptor beta chains sequenced from a single sample in a study of T-cell reconstitution after alpha-beta-depleted transplantation in children. Using unique molecular identifiers, the investigators prepared the TCRbeta library. MiXCR, run by TCRdb on the PCR reads, gives a single entry per CDR3 protein. The sample shows approximately 490,000 distinct CDR3 sequences, 9.5% to 15% of them seen only once. The sequencing used PBMCs from the stem cell graft donor, collected from the stem cell graft. These receptors all stem from a human donor who donated a stem cell graft to a child with combined immunodeficiency.

The rearrangement joins TRBV5-1 to TRBJ2-5, with D perhaps matching TRBD1 (7 bases). This CDR3 comprises 15 residues. V gave up 5 bases and J gave up 4 bases, with 18 bases separating them. Germline CDR1 reads SGHRS; CDR2 reads YFSETQ. The CDR3 loop is CASRALAQGGETQYF. For the CDR3, the DNA is TGCGCCAGCAGAGCCCTGGCCCAGGGGGGAGAGACCCAGTACTTC.

This clonotype was observed a few times. The chain has TRBV5-1 and TRBJ2-1; TRBD2 might be the D (5 bases). CDR1 is SGHRS and CDR2 is YFSETQ in the germline V gene. The CDR3 length is 12 residues. V lost 5 bases, J lost 7 bases, and 10 bases lay in between. CDR3 region: CASSLTRNEQFF. In nucleotides, the CDR3 is TGCGCCAGCAGTCTTACTAGAAATGAGCAGTTCTTC.

The chain couples TRBV3-1 to TRBJ2-7; TRBD2 is a possible D gene (5 bases). Looked up from germline, CDR1 is LGHDT and CDR2 is YNNKEL (reference sequence). V was pared by 3 bases and J by 7 bases, with 13 bases between. The CDR3 extends over 13 amino acids. The CDR3 DNA follows: TGTGCCAGCAGCCACCCCGGGATGGCGGAGCAGTACTTC. Translation gives CASSHPGMAEQYF.

This clonotype was recorded a few times. This chain joins TRBV11-2 and TRBJ2-7, with unresolved D. The CDR3 loop spans 13 amino acids. Germline V gene sequence: CDR1 SGHAT, CDR2 FQNNGV. V was pared by 6 bases and J by 0 bases, with 9 bases between. CDR3 bases: TGTGCCAGCAGGGAAAGAAGCTCCTACGAGCAGTACTTC. This encodes CASRERSSYEQYF. Using reference TRBV11-2 and TRBJ2-7 for the parts outside the CDR3, the full variable domain is EAGVAQSPRYKIIEKRQSVAFWCNPISGHATLYWYQQILGQGPKLLIQFQNNGVVDDSQLPKDRFSAERLKGVDSTLKIQPAKLEDSAVYLCASRERSSYEQYFGPGTRLTVT.

This clonotype was counted a few times. V gene TRBV2 combines with J gene TRBJ1-4; 7 nucleotides agree with TRBD1. V lost 4 bases, J lost 4 bases, and 6 bases stayed unmatched. Germline-derived CDR1 and CDR2 are SNHLY and FYNNEI. The CDR3 loop spans 15 amino acids. CDR3 nucleotide sequence: TGTGCCAGCAGTGTAACCGGGACAGTTAATGAAAAACTGTTTTTT. Protein product: CASSVTGTVNEKLFF.

There are many counts of this clonotype. The chain is built from TRBV12-3 or TRBV12-4 and TRBJ1-1, with a possible D match to TRBD1 (6 bases). V was shortened by 6 bases and J by 4 bases, with 15 bases between the two germline ends. The CDR3 extends over 14 amino acids. The CDR3 loop reads CASSFQGLGTEAFF. CDR3 DNA: TGTGCCAGCAGCTTCCAGGGGCTGGGCACTGAAGCTTTCTTT.

The chain uses TRBV6-5 and TRBJ2-7, with D hard to call. Germline V CDR1 and CDR2: MNHEY, SVGAGI. The CDR3 consists of 14 residues. The germline V and J ends were trimmed by 0 bases and 5 bases, with 11 bases remaining between them. DNA for the CDR3: TGTGCCAGCAGTTACTCGAGGCCCGAAAACGAGCAGTACTTC. The encoded protein is CASSYSRPENEQYF.

CDR3 DNA sequence: TGCGCCAGCAGCTTGGTGGGGTTGGGGCAGGGTAGAGCTGAGCAGTTCTTC. It is translated as CASSLVGLGQGRAEQFF. V usage is TRBV5-1 and J usage is TRBJ2-1; D possibly corresponds to TRBD1 (5 bases). The ends were cut back, 0 bases at V and 9 bases at J, with 22 bases in the middle. The CDR3 covers 17 residues. From germline, CDR1 is SGHRS and CDR2 YFSETQ.

This clonotype was seen only a few times. The chain is built from TRBV9 and TRBJ2-5; D might be TRBD2 (5 bases). The germline V and J ends were trimmed by 3 bases and 2 bases, with 8 bases remaining between them. Germline V gene data show CDR1 as SGDLS and CDR2 as YYNGEE. CDR3 length: 13 residues. The CDR3 loop is CASSARTQETQYF. The CDR3 nucleotides are TGTGCCAGCAGCGCGAGGACTCAAGAGACCCAGTACTTC.

This clonotype showed up just a few times. This chain joins TRBV4-3 and TRBJ2-3, with 15 positions matching TRBD2. Per germline, CDR1 LGHNA and CDR2 YSLEER. The CDR3 runs 17 residues. The J segment lost 3 bases and the V segment lost 4 bases, leaving 5 bases of the junction unmatched. CDR3 DNA sequence: TGCGCCAGCAGCCTCTGGACTAGCGGGGGGGGAACAGATACGCAGTATTTT. This gives the protein CASSLWTSGGGTDTQYF.

Many counts were recorded for this clonotype. The chain has TRBV9 and TRBJ2-3; 8 nucleotides align to TRBD1. The trim removed 5 bases at V and 4 bases at J, leaving 6 bases unmatched. The CDR3 has 14 residues. Germline lookup yields CDR1 SGDLS and CDR2 YYNGEE. The CDR3 DNA sequence: TGTGCCAGCAGGGCAGGGGGCACGTCAGATACGCAGTATTTT. It yields the protein CASRAGGTSDTQYF.

The V call is TRBV20-1, the J call TRBJ2-1; D unclear. The germline gives CDR1 DFQATT, CDR2 SNEGSKA (reference sequence). This CDR3 comprises 14 residues. Trimming pared 3 bases from V and 3 bases from J, leaving 12 bases between. The CDR3 loop is CSASGREVYNEQFF. The CDR3, as DNA: TGCAGTGCTAGTGGGCGAGAGGTCTACAATGAGCAGTTCTTC.

In this sample, this clonotype turned up a few times. This chain uses TRBV6-2 or TRBV6-3 with TRBJ1-1; 7 bases agree with TRBD1. Germline lookup yields CDR1 MNHEY and CDR2 SVGEGT. V lost 10 bases and J lost 3; bases outside the gene matches: 5. The CDR3 contains 12 residues. CDR3 residues: CATGTAYTEAFF. In DNA, the CDR3 is TGTGCCACCGGGACAGCCTACACTGAAGCTTTCTTT.

This clonotype was recorded a few times. The genes are TRBV18 and TRBJ2-2; a possible D gene is TRBD1 (5 bases). Per germline, CDR1 KGHSH and CDR2 LQKENI. V was clipped by 3 bases and J by 10 bases, with 15 bases between them. This CDR3 comprises 14 residues. In nucleotides, the CDR3 is TGTGCCAGCTCACCGAGACAGATTTTAGAGGAGCTGTTTTTT. This gives the protein CASSPRQILEELFF.

This clonotype has at least ten counts. The V and J genes are TRBV7-6 and TRBJ2-7; D ambiguous. Germline CDR1 is SGHVS and CDR2 is FNYEAQ. V lost 1 base and J lost 0, with 10 bases in between. The CDR3 contains 15 residues. The CDR3 nucleotides read TGTGCCAGCAGCTTAGTTCCGGCATCCTCCTACGAGCAGTACTTC. This sequence encodes CASSLVPASSYEQYF.

The sample holds a few counts of this clonotype. The chain carries TRBV4-3 and TRBJ2-1; TRBD2 matches 7 bases. This CDR3 region has 14 residues. V shed 0 bases, J shed 15 bases, and the junction held 11 bases outside the gene matches. CDR1 is LGHNA and CDR2 is YSLEER in the germline V gene. Here the CDR3 reads CASSQDDSLAVRFF. In DNA form, the CDR3 reads TGCGCCAGCAGCCAAGATGATAGTCTAGCGGTGCGGTTCTTC.

This clonotype was counted a few times. This chain uses TRBV6-6 with TRBJ1-6; D is undetermined. Germline CDR1 reads MNHNY; CDR2 reads SVGAGI (reference sequence). V lost 2 bases and J 14 bases, leaving 13 bases between the germline ends. The CDR3 loop spans 13 amino acids. CDR3 amino acids: CASSYKEVPSLHF. CDR3 in DNA: TGTGCCAGCAGTTACAAAGAGGTCCCATCCCTCCACTTT.

This clonotype was counted ten times or more. The chain joins TRBV12-3 or TRBV12-4 to TRBJ2-2, with D uncertain. Trimming removed 1 base from V and 5 bases from J, with 8 bases in between. The CDR3 extends over 14 amino acids. CDR3 DNA sequence: TGTGCCAGCAGTTTAGGTTTTTCGACCGGGGAGCTGTTTTTT. Translation: CASSLGFSTGELFF.

This clonotype was recorded a few times. This chain joins TRBV29-1 and TRBJ2-3, with D perhaps matching TRBD2 (6 bases). The germline V gene encodes CDR1 SQVTM and CDR2 ANQGSEA. The V end was cut by 4 bases, the J end by 5 bases, with 10 bases between. The CDR3 totals 12 residues. In DNA form, the CDR3 reads TGCAGCGTTGTCCAGGGAGGAGATACGCAGTATTTT. Translating it yields CSVVQGGDTQYF.

This clonotype was counted at least ten times. This rearrangement joins TRBV29-1 to TRBJ2-1; 8 nucleotides agree with TRBD1. The CDR3 runs 16 residues. Trimming cost V 4 bases and J 0 bases; bases outside gene matches: 8. From germline, CDR1 is SQVTM and CDR2 ANQGSEA. CDR3 protein: CSVVPYRGSSYNEQFF. In DNA, the CDR3 is TGCAGCGTTGTCCCTTACAGGGGGAGCTCCTACAATGAGCAGTTCTTC.